These T cell receptor beta chains were read from a single sample in a study of cytomegalovirus exposure and HLA in healthy donors. Clones were sequenced by immunoSEQ multiplex PCR, and TCRdb holds only the in-frame ones, with some missing. The profile shows around 250,000 clones, over 90% of them singletons. Sequenced material: PBMCs. The receptors were sampled from a girl aged 2 to 10 in good health and CMV-seronegative. Each CDR3 is given with its conserved first and last residue. Fields, in order: clone size, J gene, V gene, D gene, CDR3 DNA, CDR3 protein. A D gene is named only where the DNA matches it firmly. Clone sizes are given selectively: once, few, many, or a class where the clone is expanded.

>NA|TRBJ2-3|TRBV28|TRBD2
TGTGCCAGCAGTTATCCGGGACTAGCGGGGGGTAGGACAGATACGCAGTATTTT
CASSYPGLAGGRTDTQYF
>NA|TRBJ1-5|TRBV11-2|NA
TGTGCCAGCAGCTTACGTGGAGATAGCAATCAGCCCCAGCATTTT
CASSLRGDSNQPQHF
>NA|TRBJ2-5|TRBV4-1|TRBD2
TGCGCCAGCAGCCAAGCGCCGACTAGCGGGTTAACCCAGTACTTC
CASSQAPTSGLTQYF
>once|TRBJ1-1|TRBV28|NA
TGTGCCAGCAGTTTATACATGAACACTGAAGCTTTCTTT
CASSLYMNTEAFF
>NA|TRBJ2-1|TRBV7-9|NA
TGTGCCAGCAGCTTAGTGATTGAGGGGACGTGGGGGGCCTACAATGAGCAGTTCTTC
CASSLVIEGTWGAYNEQFF
>NA|TRBJ2-1|TRBV10-3|NA
TGTGCCATCAGTGGTAGCAATGAGCAGTTCTTC
CAISGSNEQFF
>NA|TRBJ2-3|TRBV30|NA
TGTGCCTGGAGTGCGCTTGGACAGTCAGGGGCAGATGCGCAGTATTTT
CAWSALGQSGADAQYF
>NA|TRBJ2-7|TRBV7-9|NA
TGTGCCAGCAGTTTAGGAATCAGCGAGCAGTACTTC
CASSLGISEQYF
>NA|TRBJ2-1|TRBV29-1|NA
TGCAGCGTTGAGAGGGGACATACCTACAATGAGCAGTTCTTC
CSVERGHTYNEQFF
>NA|TRBJ1-2|TRBV6-5|NA
TGTGCCAGCAGTGACCTAGGCTCTAACTATGGCTACACCTTC
CASSDLGSNYGYTF
>NA|TRBJ1-2|TRBV13|NA
TGTGCCAGCAGCTTCCTGACAGAAAACTATGGCTACACCTTC
CASSFLTENYGYTF
>NA|TRBJ2-1|TRBV4-1|NA
TGCGCCAGCAGCCAAGGGCGGGACTCCTACAATGAGCAGTTCTTC
CASSQGRDSYNEQFF
>few|TRBJ1-1|TRBV5-6|TRBD1
TGTGCCAGCAGCTTGGTTGACAGGGCAGACACTGAAGCTTTCTTT
CASSLVDRADTEAFF
>NA|TRBJ1-5|TRBV9|NA
TGTGCCAGCGGGGAGGGGTTGAGCAATCAGCCCCAGCATTTT
CASGEGLSNQPQHF
>NA|TRBJ2-7|TRBV6-5|NA
TGTGCCAGCACCCCCACAGCCGCGCCCTACGAGCAGTACTTC
CASTPTAAPYEQYF
>once|TRBJ1-1|TRBV9|NA
TGTGCCAGCAGCGTCGGCCCTCAGGGGACTGAAGCTTTCTTT
CASSVGPQGTEAFF
>NA|TRBJ2-5|TRBV2|NA
TGTGCCAGCAGTGGGGTTTTGGGGGGTGGCCAAGAGACCCAGTACTTC
CASSGVLGGGQETQYF
>NA|TRBJ2-7|TRBV27|NA
TGTGCCAGCAGCCCGGGGGGCGGGGCCTACGAGCAGTACTTC
CASSPGGGAYEQYF
>NA|TRBJ2-1|TRBV2|NA
TGTGCCGGGGGTGGGGGGGCCGATCAATACAATGAGCAGTTCTTC
CAGGGGADQYNEQFF
>NA|TRBJ2-3|TRBV5-4|TRBD2
TGTGCCAGCACCCCTAGCGGGGGGGAAGATACGCAGTATTTT
CASTPSGGEDTQYF
>NA|TRBJ1-4|TRBV2|TRBD1
TGTGCCAGCAGTGTGATACGAAGGACAGGGGGTCCCCATGCAACTAATGAAAAACTGTTTTTT
CASSVIRRTGGPHATNEKLFF
>once|TRBJ1-1|TRBV4-1|NA
TGCGCCAGCAGCCCGACAGGTCTTAACACTGAAGCTTTCTTT
CASSPTGLNTEAFF
>NA|TRBJ2-7|TRBV9|NA
TGTGCCAGCAGCGTTGATCCACAGGCCTCCTACGAGCAGTACTTC
CASSVDPQASYEQYF
>NA|TRBJ2-5|TRBV9|NA
TGTGCCAGCAGCGGGACAGAACTCCAAGAGACCCAGTACTTC
CASSGTELQETQYF
>NA|TRBJ1-3|TRBV21-1|NA
TGTGCCAGCAGCAAAGCGCGTCCTTTAAACACCATATATTTT
CASSKARPLNTIYF
>NA|TRBJ2-7|TRBV5-1|TRBD2
TGCGCCAGCAGCTTGGGCGGGGGGTCCTACGAGCAGTACTTC
CASSLGGGSYEQYF
>NA|TRBJ2-1|TRBV7-8|TRBD2
TGTGCCAGCAGCAGAACTAGCGGGGGTTTCAATGAGCAGTTCTTC
CASSRTSGGFNEQFF
>once|TRBJ1-6|TRBV28|TRBD1
TGTGCCAGCAGCTCAGGGGGTTCCTATAATTCACCCCTCCACTTT
CASSSGGSYNSPLHF
>NA|TRBJ2-1|TRBV5-1|NA
TGCGCCAGCAGGGCCTCCTACAATGAGCAGTTCTTC
CASRASYNEQFF
>NA|TRBJ2-2|TRBV7-8|TRBD2
TGTGCCAGCAGCCTCTCGCTACTAGCGGCGATGGCCGGGGAGCTGTTTTTT
CASSLSLLAAMAGELFF
>few|TRBJ1-1|TRBV10-2|NA
TGCGCCAGCAGCCCAGGGCAAGGAGCTTTCTTT
CASSPGQGAFF
>NA|TRBJ1-6|TRBV6-5|TRBD1
TGTGCCAGCAGAAATACAGGGGGAACTTCACCCCTCCACTTT
CASRNTGGTSPLHF
>NA|TRBJ1-6|TRBV14|NA
TGTGCCAGCAGCGAGACAGGTTATTCTTCCACCCTCCACTTT
CASSETGYSSTLHF
>NA|TRBJ2-2|TRBV6-5|NA
TGTGCCAGCGGCGGCGTCGGGGAGCTGTTTTTT
CASGGVGELFF
>NA|TRBJ1-5|TRBV6-1|NA
TGTGCCAGCAGTGGTGCGTCTGATCAGCCCCAGCATTTT
CASSGASDQPQHF
>once|TRBJ1-1|TRBV19|NA
TGTGCCACGCGGGGACGTCTTGAAGCTTTCTTT
CATRGRLEAFF
>NA|TRBJ2-3|TRBV5-6|TRBD2
TGTGCCAGCAGCTTGGGACTAGCGTTGGAAGATACGCAGTATTTT
CASSLGLALEDTQYF
>NA|TRBJ1-5|TRBV10-3|NA
TGTGCCATCAGTGAGTCGTCACAGAGCAATCAGCCCCAGCATTTT
CAISESSQSNQPQHF
>NA|TRBJ2-7|TRBV5-4|NA
TGTGCCAGCAGCCGTCCCGGGACACCTTACGAGCAGTACTTC
CASSRPGTPYEQYF
>NA|TRBJ2-2|TRBV2|NA
TGTGCCAGGGCTGGGCCCGGGGAGCTGTTTTTT
CARAGPGELFF
>NA|TRBJ2-1|TRBV25-1|NA
TGTGCCAGCAGAAGTAGGAGAAGCAATGAGCAGTTCTTC
CASRSRRSNEQFF
>NA|TRBJ2-1|TRBV7-9|NA
TGTGCCAGCAGCCAAACATTAAATACCTACAATGAGCAGTTCTTC
CASSQTLNTYNEQFF